This T cell receptor (beta chain) came from a study of PD-1 blockade in classical Hodgkin lymphoma. Described time point: cycle 4 day 1 (C4D1), after 6 weeks of nivolumab. Each patient's relapse followed autologous stem cell transplantation, and brentuximab vedotin exposure varied. A remark on this clone: Its antigen is unknown.

Overall study findings and caveats: Only CD4+ TCR diversity, not CD8+, had risen significantly by C4D1.

The method was immunoSEQ multiplex PCR; TCRdb's version includes in-frame clones alone and lacks a portion of them. The sample gives tens of thousands of clones, 60% to 75% of which show up once; approximately 3% is in the top ten. The germline V gene has CDR1 SGHRS and CDR2 YFSETQ. Trimming left V 7 bases short and J 2 bases short, with 16 bases between. The CDR3 extends over 14 amino acids. Sequencing used peripheral blood mononuclear cells (PBMCs), obtained before the fourth cycle of nivolumab. The TCR originated in a human donor with classical Hodgkin lymphoma. The chain combines TRBV5-1 with TRBJ2-7, with D perhaps matching TRBD2 (6 bases). The CDR3 DNA is TGCGCCAGCGCTAGGAAGGAGGGGCCCTACGAGCAGTACTTC. Protein sequence: CASARKEGPYEQYF.